A selection of T cell receptor beta chains follows, all from one sample in a study of cytomegalovirus exposure and HLA in healthy donors. TCRdb's table, derived via immunoSEQ multiplex PCR, lists solely in-frame clones and lacks some. Seen here are roughly 240,000 clones, roughly 89% observed once, and the top ten hold around 3%. Sequencing was performed on PBMCs. The receptor set was obtained from a man younger than 35 in good health and CMV-seronegative. CDR3s include the opening cysteine and the closing phenylalanine or tryptophan. Clone size is given for some rows only: seen once, a few or many times, or a class if the clone is expanded.

13	TRBV5-4	once	CASSLAGASEQFF
13	TRBV5-4	NA	CASSLLTGTEAFF
14	TRBV7-9	NA	CASSLDVGRLEQYF
16	TRBV5-1	few	CASSLRLAGGAGELFF
14	TRBV10-3	NA	CAMLTGAGANVLTF
14	TRBV7-3	NA	CASSSGAGGVEQFF
15	TRBV27	NA	CASSLAGGYPDTQYF
15	TRBV5-1	once	CASSLVGQGADTQYF
13	TRBV5-1	NA	CASSLRLEGIQYF
14	TRBV28	few	CASRLGQGSYEQYF
15	TRBV6-6	NA	CASGQLQGTNSPLHF
13	TRBV10-1	NA	CASSRGNEETQYF
13	TRBV6-5	NA	CASSYSAYYGYTF
15	TRBV19	NA	CASSPRGVGQNTQYF
14	TRBV6-5	NA	CASSPRPGSQPQHF
15	TRBV5-4	NA	CASSGNSGTPEKLFF
14	TRBV6-1	NA	CASREHIDGNTIYF
15	TRBV11-2	NA	CASSLGDSLSYEQYF
12	TRBV5-4	few	CASSLGLAGQFF
14	TRBV7-3	NA	CASSYGSGTDTQYF
13	TRBV6-6	NA	CASSQGEGYGYTF
12	TRBV11-2	NA	CASSFPTAEAFF
12	TRBV21-1	NA	CASRTFTYEQYF
15	TRBV4-3	few	CASSQGTGPNYGYTF
13	TRBV4-1	NA	CASSSPPEQKLFF
14	TRBV4-1	once	CASSQAPRLYEQYF
14	TRBV18	once	CASSQNRGTPEQYF
14	TRBV11-2	NA	CASSLYRVTDTQYF